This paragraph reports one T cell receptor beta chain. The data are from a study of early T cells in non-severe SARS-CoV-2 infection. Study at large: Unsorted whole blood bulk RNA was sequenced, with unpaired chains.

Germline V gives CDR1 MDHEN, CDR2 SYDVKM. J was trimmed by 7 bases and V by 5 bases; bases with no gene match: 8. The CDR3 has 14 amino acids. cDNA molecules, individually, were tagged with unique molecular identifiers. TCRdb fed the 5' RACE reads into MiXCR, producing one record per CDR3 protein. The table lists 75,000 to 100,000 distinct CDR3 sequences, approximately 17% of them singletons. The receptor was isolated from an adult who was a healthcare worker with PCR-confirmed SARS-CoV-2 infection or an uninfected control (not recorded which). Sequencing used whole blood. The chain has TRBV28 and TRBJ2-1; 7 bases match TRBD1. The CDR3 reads CASSITGQVNEQFF. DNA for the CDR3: TGTGCCAGCAGTATCACAGGACAGGTGAATGAGCAGTTCTTC.